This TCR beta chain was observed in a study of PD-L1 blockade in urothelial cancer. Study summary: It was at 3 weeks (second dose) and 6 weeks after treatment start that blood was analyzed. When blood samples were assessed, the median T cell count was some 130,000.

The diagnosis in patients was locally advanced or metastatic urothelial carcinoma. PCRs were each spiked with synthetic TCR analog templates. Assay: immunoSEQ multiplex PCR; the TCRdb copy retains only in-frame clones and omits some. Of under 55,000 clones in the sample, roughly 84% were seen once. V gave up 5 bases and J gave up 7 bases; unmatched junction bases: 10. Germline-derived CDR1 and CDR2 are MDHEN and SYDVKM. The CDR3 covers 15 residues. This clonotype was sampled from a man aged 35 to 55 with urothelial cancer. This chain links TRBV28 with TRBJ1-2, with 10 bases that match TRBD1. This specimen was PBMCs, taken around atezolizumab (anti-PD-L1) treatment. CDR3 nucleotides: TGTGCCAGCAGTCATCCGGGACAGGGGCTTTTTGGCTACACCTTC. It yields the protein CASSHPGQGLFGYTF.